The sequence of this T cell receptor beta chain was determined in a study of regulatory T cells in long-lasting Graves disease. Time point indicated: newly diagnosed GD, antithyroid drugs for less than 3 months. RNA isolated from PBMCs was used to make the TCR library. According to the study, TCR beta libraries were built with iRepertoire HTBI primers and CDR3-region Arm-PCR. TCRdb re-analysed the multiplex PCR reads in MiXCR, keeping a single row per CDR3 protein. The sample yields about 440,000 distinct CDR3 sequences, about a sixth seen once. This clonotype has a count of ten or more. These data also formed part of another study, on T cells in Graves' hyperthyroidism and ophthalmopathy. That paper states: No progression to ophthalmopathy during 18 months of follow-up defined stable disease.

The TCR sequence derives from a woman under 30 with Graves disease. Sequenced material: peripheral blood mononuclear cells (PBMCs), taken at new diagnosis, from a patient treated with antithyroid drugs.

CDR3 sequence: CAWSAGLNTEAFF. The CDR3, as DNA: TGTGCCTGGAGTGCAGGGTTGAACACTGAAGCTTTCTTT. The chain uses TRBV30 and TRBJ1-1; perhaps TRBD1 as D (5 bases). The CDR3 sequence is 13 residues long. Trimming stripped 1 base from V and 0 bases from J, with 6 bases between. Germline values: CDR1 GTSNPN, CDR2 SVGIG (reference sequence). Based on the CDR3 plus reference TRBV30 and TRBJ1-1, the full variable domain is SQTIHQWPATLVQPVGSPLSLECTVEGTSNPNLYWYRQAAGRGLQLLFYSVGIGQISSEVPQNLSASRPQDRQFILSSKKLLLSDSGFYLCAWSAGLNTEAFFGQGTRLTVV.